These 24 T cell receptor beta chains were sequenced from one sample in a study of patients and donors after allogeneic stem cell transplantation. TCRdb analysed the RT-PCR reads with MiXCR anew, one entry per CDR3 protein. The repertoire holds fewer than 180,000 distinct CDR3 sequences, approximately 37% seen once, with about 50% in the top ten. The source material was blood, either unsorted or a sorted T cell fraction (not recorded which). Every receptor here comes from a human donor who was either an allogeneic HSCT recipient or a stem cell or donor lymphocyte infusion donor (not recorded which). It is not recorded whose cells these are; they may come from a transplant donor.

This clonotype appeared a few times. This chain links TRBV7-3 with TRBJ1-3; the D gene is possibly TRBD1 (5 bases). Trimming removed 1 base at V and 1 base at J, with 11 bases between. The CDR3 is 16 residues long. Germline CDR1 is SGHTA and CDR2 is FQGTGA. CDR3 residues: CASSLKTGRSGNTIYF. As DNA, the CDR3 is TGTGCCAGCAGCTTAAAGACGGGACGGTCTGGAAACACCATATATTTT.

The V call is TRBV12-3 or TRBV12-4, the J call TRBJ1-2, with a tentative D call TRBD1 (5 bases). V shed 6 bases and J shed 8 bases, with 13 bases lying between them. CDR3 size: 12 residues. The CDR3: CASRSRVGGYTF. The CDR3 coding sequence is TGTGCCAGCAGGAGCAGGGTAGGGGGCTACACCTTC.

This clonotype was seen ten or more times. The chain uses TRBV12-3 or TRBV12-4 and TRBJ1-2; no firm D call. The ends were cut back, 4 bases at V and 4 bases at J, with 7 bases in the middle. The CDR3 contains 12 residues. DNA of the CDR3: TGTGCCAGCAGTTCCGAGGGCTATGGCTACACCTTC. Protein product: CASSSEGYGYTF.

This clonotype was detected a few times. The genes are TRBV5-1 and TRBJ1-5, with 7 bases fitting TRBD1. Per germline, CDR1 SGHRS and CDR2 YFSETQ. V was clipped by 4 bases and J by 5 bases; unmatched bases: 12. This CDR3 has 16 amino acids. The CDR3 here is CASSPGDGTDYQPQHF. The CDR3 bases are TGCGCCAGCAGCCCGGGGGATGGGACAGATTATCAGCCCCAGCATTTT.

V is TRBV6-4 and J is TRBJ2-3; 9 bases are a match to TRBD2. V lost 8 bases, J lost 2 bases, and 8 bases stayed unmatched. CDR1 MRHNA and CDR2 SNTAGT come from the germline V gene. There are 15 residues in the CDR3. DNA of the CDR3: TGTGCCAGCTCGGGACTAGCAAACCTCACAGATACGCAGTATTTT. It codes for CASSGLANLTDTQYF.

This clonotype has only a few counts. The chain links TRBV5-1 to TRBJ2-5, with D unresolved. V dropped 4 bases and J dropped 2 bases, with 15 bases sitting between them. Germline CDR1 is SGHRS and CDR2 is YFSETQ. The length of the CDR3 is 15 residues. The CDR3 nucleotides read TGCGCCAGCAGCCGTGAAGGCTGGGGACAAGAGACCCAGTACTTC. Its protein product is CASSREGWGQETQYF.

The CDR3 nucleotides are TGCGCCAGCAGCCTCGAAGAGGCGTACACCGGGGAGCTGTTTTTT. Its translation is CASSLEEAYTGELFF. V is TRBV4-3 and J is TRBJ2-2; D remains ambiguous. The CDR3 covers 15 residues. Germline CDR1 LGHNA, CDR2 YSLEER. The V and J ends lost 4 bases and 3 bases respectively, with 12 bases between them.

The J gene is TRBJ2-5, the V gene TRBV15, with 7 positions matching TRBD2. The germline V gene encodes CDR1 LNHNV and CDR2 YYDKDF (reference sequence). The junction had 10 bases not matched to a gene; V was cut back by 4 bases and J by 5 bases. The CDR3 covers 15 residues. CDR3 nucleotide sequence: TGTGCCACCAGCAATTATCGGGAGGCCGGGGAGACCCAGTACTTC. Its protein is CATSNYREAGETQYF.

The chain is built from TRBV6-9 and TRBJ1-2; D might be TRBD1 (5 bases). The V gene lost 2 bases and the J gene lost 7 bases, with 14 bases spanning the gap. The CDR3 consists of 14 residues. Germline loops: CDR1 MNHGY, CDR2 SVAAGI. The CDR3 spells CASSYGRDLIGYTF. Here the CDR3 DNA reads TGTGCCAGCAGTTATGGCAGGGACCTTATTGGCTACACCTTC.

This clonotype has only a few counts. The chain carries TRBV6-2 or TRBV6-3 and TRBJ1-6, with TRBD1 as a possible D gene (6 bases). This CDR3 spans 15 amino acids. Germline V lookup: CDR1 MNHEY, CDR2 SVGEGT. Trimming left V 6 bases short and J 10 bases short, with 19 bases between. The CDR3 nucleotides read TGTGCCAGCAGCCCGAACAGGGTGCCTTCCTCACCCCTCCACTTT. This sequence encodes CASSPNRVPSSPLHF.

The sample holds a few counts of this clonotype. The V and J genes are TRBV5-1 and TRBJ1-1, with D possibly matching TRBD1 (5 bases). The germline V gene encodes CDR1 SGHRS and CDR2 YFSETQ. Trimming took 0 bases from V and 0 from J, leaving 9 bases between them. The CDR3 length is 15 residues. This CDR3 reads CASSLETGLNTEAFF. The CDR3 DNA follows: TGCGCCAGCAGCTTGGAAACAGGTTTGAACACTGAAGCTTTCTTT. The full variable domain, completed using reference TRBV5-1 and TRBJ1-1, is KAGVTQTPRYLIKTRGQQVTLSCSPISGHRSVSWYQQTPGQGLQFLFEYFSETQRNKGNFPGRFSGRQFSNSRSEMNVSTLELGDSALYLCASSLETGLNTEAFFGQGTRLTVV.

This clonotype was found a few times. CDR3 residues: CSASQDMPREKLFF. The CDR3 DNA reads as TGCAGTGCTAGTCAGGACATGCCCAGGGAAAAACTGTTTTTT. V is TRBV20-1 and J is TRBJ1-4; TRBD1 is a possible D gene (5 bases). The germline V and J ends were trimmed by 3 bases and 8 bases, with 16 bases remaining between them. The CDR3 is made up of 14 amino acids. CDR1 DFQATT and CDR2 SNEGSKA come from the germline V gene (reference sequence).

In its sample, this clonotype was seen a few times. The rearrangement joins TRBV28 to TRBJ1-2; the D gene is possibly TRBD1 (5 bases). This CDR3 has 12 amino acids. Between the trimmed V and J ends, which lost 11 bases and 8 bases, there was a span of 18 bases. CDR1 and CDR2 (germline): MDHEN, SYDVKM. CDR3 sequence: CAVPGTVWGYTF. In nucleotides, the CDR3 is TGTGCCGTTCCCGGGACGGTATGGGGCTACACCTTC.

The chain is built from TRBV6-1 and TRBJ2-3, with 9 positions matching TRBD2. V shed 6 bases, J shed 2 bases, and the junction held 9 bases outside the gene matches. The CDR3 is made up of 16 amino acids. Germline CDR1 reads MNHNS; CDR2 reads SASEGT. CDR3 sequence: CASSTGVAGDTDTQYF. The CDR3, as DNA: TGTGCCAGCAGCACTGGGGTAGCGGGGGACACAGATACGCAGTATTTT.

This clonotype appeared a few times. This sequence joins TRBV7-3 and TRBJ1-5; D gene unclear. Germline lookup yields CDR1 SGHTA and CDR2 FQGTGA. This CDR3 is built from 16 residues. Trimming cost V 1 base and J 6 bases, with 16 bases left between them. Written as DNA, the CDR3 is TGTGCCAGCAGCTTAAAACTGCGACAAATTCGTCAGCCCCAGCATTTT. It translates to CASSLKLRQIRQPQHF.

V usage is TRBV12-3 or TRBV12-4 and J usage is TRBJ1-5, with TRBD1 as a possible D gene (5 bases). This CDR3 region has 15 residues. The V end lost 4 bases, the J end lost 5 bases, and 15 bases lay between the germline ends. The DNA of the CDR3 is TGTGCCAGCAGTTCCGACGGCAGGGAGGATCAGCCCCAGCATTTT. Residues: CASSSDGREDQPQHF.

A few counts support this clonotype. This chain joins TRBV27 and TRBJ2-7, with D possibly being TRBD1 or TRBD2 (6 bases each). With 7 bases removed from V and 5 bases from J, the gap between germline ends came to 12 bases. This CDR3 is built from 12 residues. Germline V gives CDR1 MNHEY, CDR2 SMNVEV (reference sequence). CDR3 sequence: CASTGARHEQYF. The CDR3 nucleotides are TGTGCCAGCACGGGGGCTCGGCACGAGCAGTACTTC.

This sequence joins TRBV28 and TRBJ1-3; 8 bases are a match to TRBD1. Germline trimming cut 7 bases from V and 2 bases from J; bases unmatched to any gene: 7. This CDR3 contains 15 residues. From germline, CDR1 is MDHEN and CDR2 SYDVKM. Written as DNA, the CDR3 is TGTGCCAGCATAACAGGGGGAAGCGCTGGAAACACCATATATTTT. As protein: CASITGGSAGNTIYF.

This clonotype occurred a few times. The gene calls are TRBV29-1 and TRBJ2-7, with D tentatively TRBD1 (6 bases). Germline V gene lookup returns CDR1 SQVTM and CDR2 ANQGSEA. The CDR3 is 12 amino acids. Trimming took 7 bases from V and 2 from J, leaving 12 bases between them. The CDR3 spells CSASTGTYEQYF. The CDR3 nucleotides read TGCAGCGCTTCCACAGGGACCTACGAGCAGTACTTC.

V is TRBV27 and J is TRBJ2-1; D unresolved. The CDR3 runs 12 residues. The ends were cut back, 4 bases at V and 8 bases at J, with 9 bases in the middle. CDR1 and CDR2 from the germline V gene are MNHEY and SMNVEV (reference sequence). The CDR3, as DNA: TGTGCCAGCAGTTCGACTTATGATGAGCAGTTCTTC. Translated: CASSSTYDEQFF.

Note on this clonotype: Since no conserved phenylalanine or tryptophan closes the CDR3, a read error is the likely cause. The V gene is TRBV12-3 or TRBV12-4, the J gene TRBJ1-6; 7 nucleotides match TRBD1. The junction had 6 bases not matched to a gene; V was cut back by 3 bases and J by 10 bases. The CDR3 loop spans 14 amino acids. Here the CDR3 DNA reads TGTGCCAGCAGTTTCGAGGGGGCAGGATCACCCCTCCACTTG. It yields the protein CASSFEGAGSPLHL.

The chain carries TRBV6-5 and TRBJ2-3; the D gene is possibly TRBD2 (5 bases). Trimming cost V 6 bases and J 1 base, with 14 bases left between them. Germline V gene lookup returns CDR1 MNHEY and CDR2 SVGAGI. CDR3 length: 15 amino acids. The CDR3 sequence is CASRHTSVGTDTQYF. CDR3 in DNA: TGTGCCAGCAGACACACTAGTGTCGGCACAGATACGCAGTATTTT.

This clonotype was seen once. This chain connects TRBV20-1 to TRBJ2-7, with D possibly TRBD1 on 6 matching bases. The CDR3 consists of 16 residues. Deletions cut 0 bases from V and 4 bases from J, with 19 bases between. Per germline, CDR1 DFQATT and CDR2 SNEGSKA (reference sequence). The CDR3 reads CSARDPMGAPLYEQYF. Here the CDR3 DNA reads TGCAGTGCTAGAGATCCGATGGGGGCCCCCTTGTACGAGCAGTACTTC.

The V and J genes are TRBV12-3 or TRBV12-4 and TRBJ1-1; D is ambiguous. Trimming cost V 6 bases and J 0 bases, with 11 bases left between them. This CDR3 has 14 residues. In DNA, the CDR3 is TGTGCCAGCAGCCCCCCCGGGGTGAACACTGAAGCTTTCTTT. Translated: CASSPPGVNTEAFF.